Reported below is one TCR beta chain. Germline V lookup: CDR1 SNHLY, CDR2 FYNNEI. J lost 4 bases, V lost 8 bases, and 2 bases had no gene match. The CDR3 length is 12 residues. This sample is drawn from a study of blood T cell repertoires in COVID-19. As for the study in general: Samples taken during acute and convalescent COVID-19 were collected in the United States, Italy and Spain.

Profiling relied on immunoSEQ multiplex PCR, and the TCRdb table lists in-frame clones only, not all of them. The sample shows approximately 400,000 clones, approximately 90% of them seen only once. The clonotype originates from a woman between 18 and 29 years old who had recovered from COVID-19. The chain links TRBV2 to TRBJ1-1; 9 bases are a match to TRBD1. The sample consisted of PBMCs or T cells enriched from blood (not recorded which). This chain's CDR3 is CASADRGTEAFF. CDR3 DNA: TGTGCCAGCGCGGACAGGGGCACTGAAGCTTTCTTT.